A single sample is the source of the 28 T cell receptor beta chains below, sequenced in a study of T cell responses to AZD1222 COVID-19 vaccine. Assay used: immunoSEQ multiplex PCR; TCRdb lists only in-frame clones, some missing. The table has 150,000 or so clones, over 80% seen once. The sequencing used peripheral blood, collected on day 0 of MenACWY control vaccination. These receptors were collected from an adult in good health.

The V call is TRBV6-5, the J call TRBJ1-2, with D possibly matching TRBD1 (6 bases). The CDR3 has 14 amino acids. V was trimmed by 7 bases and J by 4 bases, leaving 16 bases between them. The germline V gene has CDR1 MNHEY and CDR2 SVGAGI. The CDR3 DNA reads as TGTGCCAGCACCTTGGGGGGCAGGGGCTATGGCTACACCTTC. This codes for CASTLGGRGYGYTF.

This clone came up once. This rearrangement joins TRBV5-5 to TRBJ1-6; TRBD1 is a possible D gene (5 bases). V dropped 1 base and J dropped 7 bases, with 6 bases sitting between them. The CDR3 loop spans 13 amino acids. Germline CDR1 SGHKS, CDR2 YYEKEE (reference sequence). CDR3 sequence (DNA): TGTGCCAGCAGCTTGAGGGACAATTCACCCCTCCACTTT. As protein: CASSLRDNSPLHF.

The chain is built from TRBV9 and TRBJ1-1; D gene ambiguous. Germline CDR1 reads SGDLS; CDR2 reads YYNGEE. The CDR3 runs 15 residues. V gave up 3 bases and J gave up 3 bases, with 15 bases separating them. CDR3 sequence (DNA): TGTGCCAGCAGCGCAGCAGATCTGCGGGACACTGAAGCTTTCTTT. It is translated as CASSAADLRDTEAFF.

The chain employs TRBV3-1 (or the pseudogene TRBV3-2) and TRBJ1-6, with D possibly TRBD1 on 6 matching bases. The germline V and J ends were trimmed by 4 bases and 6 bases, with 10 bases remaining between them. Germline V gives CDR1 LGHDT, CDR2 YNNKEL (reference sequence). The CDR3 runs to 14 residues. CDR3 bases: TGTGCCAGCAGCCCGGGGGCCCCTAATTCACCCCTCCACTTT. Its translation is CASSPGAPNSPLHF.

V usage is TRBV7-7 and J usage is TRBJ2-5; unclear D gene. This CDR3 is 14 amino acids long. Between the trimmed V and J ends, which lost 4 bases and 0 bases, there was a span of 9 bases. Germline V gene sequence: CDR1 SSHAT, CDR2 FNYEAQ (reference sequence). CDR3 region: CASSSRSDQETQYF. For the CDR3, the DNA is TGTGCCAGCAGCTCCCGATCGGACCAAGAGACCCAGTACTTC.

The V gene is TRBV10-2, the J gene TRBJ2-7; the match to TRBD2 covers 13 bases. The trim removed 4 bases at V and 4 bases at J, leaving 7 bases unmatched. Germline V gene lookup returns CDR1 WSHSY and CDR2 SAAADI. There are 16 residues in the CDR3. The CDR3 DNA reads as TGCGCCAGCAGTGTCTGGACTAGCGGGGGTCTATACGAGCAGTACTTC. Its translation: CASSVWTSGGLYEQYF.

The rearrangement links TRBV11-2 to TRBJ2-2; 10 bases line up with TRBD2. The germline gives CDR1 SGHAT, CDR2 FQNNGV. The ends lost 3 bases at V and 7 bases at J; junction bases unmatched: 8. CDR3 length: 16 residues. The CDR3 sequence is CASSFTAGGRNGELFF. Written as DNA, the CDR3 is TGTGCCAGCAGCTTCACAGCGGGGGGGCGTAACGGGGAGCTGTTTTTT.

This chain joins TRBV6-4 and TRBJ1-5, with a tentative D call TRBD1 (5 bases). Germline values: CDR1 MRHNA, CDR2 SNTAGT. Trimming cost V 10 bases and J 2 bases, with 12 bases left between them. This CDR3 has 13 amino acids. This chain's CDR3 is CAIGAEGNQPQHF. CDR3 coding DNA: TGTGCCATAGGGGCCGAGGGCAATCAGCCCCAGCATTTT.

The chain recombines TRBV7-6 with TRBJ2-1; 8 nucleotides line up with TRBD2. Germline values: CDR1 SGHVS, CDR2 FNYEAQ. The CDR3 runs to 15 residues. V lost 5 bases and J lost 7; bases outside the gene matches: 10. CDR3 bases: TGTGCCAGCAGCGCCGCGGGGGGCAGGGGTAATGAGCAGTTCTTC. Amino acid sequence: CASSAAGGRGNEQFF. The full variable domain, in which reference TRBV7-6 and TRBJ2-1 provide the parts outside the CDR3, is GAGVSQSPRYKVTKRGQDVALRCDPISGHVSLYWYRQALGQGPEFLTYFNYEAQQDKSGLPNDRFSAERPEGSISTLTIQRTEQRDSAMYRCASSAAGGRGNEQFFGPGTRLTVL.

This clone was recorded only once. The V and J genes are TRBV5-1 and TRBJ1-1, with TRBD1 as a possible D gene (5 bases). Germline values: CDR1 SGHRS, CDR2 YFSETQ. The CDR3 is 14 amino acids. The V and J ends lost 2 bases and 1 base respectively, with 9 bases between them. The CDR3 coding sequence is TGCGCCAGCAGCTTCAGGGATGCGAACACTGAAGCTTTCTTT. Translation gives CASSFRDANTEAFF.

The CDR3 spells CASSLFSTGVSNQPQHF. CDR3 nucleotides: TGTGCCAGCAGTTTATTCTCTACAGGGGTAAGCAATCAGCCCCAGCATTTT. The chain recombines TRBV28 with TRBJ1-5; 7 bases map to TRBD1. With V trimmed by 1 base and J by 1 base, 7 bases remained unmatched. Germline-derived CDR1 and CDR2 are MDHEN and SYDVKM. The CDR3 extends over 17 amino acids.

In its sample, this clone was seen a few times. The CDR3 DNA sequence: TGTGCCAGCAGTGAACTAGCGGGGACAGATACGCAGTATTTT. Amino acid sequence: CASSELAGTDTQYF. The J gene is TRBJ2-3, the V gene TRBV6-4; 10 bases match TRBD2. The CDR3 extends over 14 amino acids. Unmatched junction bases numbered 0, after V lost 3 bases and J lost 3 bases. In germline, CDR1 is MRHNA, CDR2 SNTAGT.

The rearrangement joins TRBV5-5 to TRBJ1-6; a possible D gene is TRBD1 (6 bases). Trimming took off 3 bases at V and 5 bases at J, with 12 bases between the two ends. The CDR3 covers 15 residues. From germline, CDR1 is SGHKS and CDR2 YYEKEE (reference sequence). This CDR3 is CASSWGGINNSPLHF. The CDR3 coding sequence is TGTGCCAGCAGCTGGGGGGGCATCAATAATTCACCCCTCCACTTT. Using reference TRBV5-5 and TRBJ1-6 for the parts outside the CDR3, the full variable domain is DAGVTQSPTHLIKTRGQQVTLRCSPISGHKSVSWYQQVLGQGPQFIFQYYEKEERGRGNFPDRFSARQFPNYSSELNVNALLLGDSALYLCASSWGGINNSPLHFGNGTRLTVT.

V and J are TRBV5-1 and TRBJ2-7; TRBD1 might be the D (6 bases). The CDR3 is made up of 14 amino acids. The V end lost 0 bases, the J end lost 2 bases, and 9 bases lay between the germline ends. The germline V gene encodes CDR1 SGHRS and CDR2 YFSETQ. The CDR3 region has the DNA TGCGCCAGCAGCTTGGAAGAGGGGGCCTACGAGCAGTACTTC. This sequence encodes CASSLEEGAYEQYF.

The chain links TRBV3-1 (or the pseudogene TRBV3-2) to TRBJ2-3; D uncertain. The CDR3 is made up of 14 amino acids. Germline V lookup: CDR1 LGHDT, CDR2 YNNKEL (reference sequence). With 7 bases removed from V and 0 bases from J, the gap between germline ends came to 11 bases. CDR3: CASTHGVSTDTQYF. The CDR3 bases are TGTGCCAGCACCCACGGAGTTAGCACAGATACGCAGTATTTT.

This CDR3 reads CASSPRSGPSGNTIYF. CDR3 coding DNA: TGCGCCAGCAGCCCGAGGTCGGGGCCCTCTGGAAACACCATATATTTT. The chain links TRBV5-1 to TRBJ1-3; D may be TRBD1 (5 bases). Trimming removed 4 bases from V and 0 bases from J, with 14 bases in between. CDR1 and CDR2 (germline): SGHRS, YFSETQ. This CDR3 region has 16 residues.

The J gene is TRBJ1-2, the V gene TRBV20-1; TRBD1 might be the D (5 bases). The CDR3 totals 11 residues. Germline V gene lookup returns CDR1 DFQATT and CDR2 SNEGSKA (reference sequence). V lost 7 bases and J lost 4, with 10 bases in between. CDR3 amino acids: CSVLGTYGYTF. The CDR3 nucleotides read TGCAGTGTGTTGGGGACCTATGGCTACACCTTC.

The rearrangement links TRBV3-1 (or the pseudogene TRBV3-2) to TRBJ1-1; 7 positions match TRBD1. Germline V gene data show CDR1 as LGHDT and CDR2 as YNNKEL (reference sequence). This CDR3 is 15 amino acids long. The ends lost 3 bases at V and 4 bases at J; junction bases unmatched: 8. The CDR3 sequence is CASSHRQGISTEAFF. In DNA, the CDR3 is TGTGCCAGCAGCCACCGACAGGGAATTAGCACTGAAGCTTTCTTT.

CDR3 sequence reads: CAISDSLGGVQPQHF. Here the CDR3 DNA reads TGTGCCATCAGTGATAGTCTGGGGGGCGTTCAGCCCCAGCATTTT. The chain is built from TRBV10-3 and TRBJ1-5; perhaps TRBD1 as D (6 bases). Germline V gene data show CDR1 as ENHRY and CDR2 as SYGVKD. This CDR3 contains 15 residues. The germline V and J ends were trimmed by 3 bases and 6 bases, with 15 bases remaining between them.

The chain links TRBV19 to TRBJ2-1; D not certain. The CDR3 extends over 13 amino acids. Germline CDR1 and CDR2: LNHDA and SQIVND (reference sequence). Trimming cost V 1 base and J 9 bases, with 10 bases left between them. The CDR3 DNA follows: TGTGCCAGTAGTATAGCAGAAGATCTTGAGCAGTTCTTC. Translated: CASSIAEDLEQFF.

This clone was recorded a few times. The chain is built from TRBV15 and TRBJ1-5, with D possibly matching TRBD1 (6 bases). V was clipped by 1 base and J by 0 bases, with 13 bases between them. The CDR3 extends over 17 amino acids. CDR1 is LNHNV and CDR2 is YYDKDF in the germline V gene (reference sequence). Here the CDR3 DNA reads TGTGCCACCAGCAGAGCCCTTCACAGGGATAGCAATCAGCCCCAGCATTTT. Protein product: CATSRALHRDSNQPQHF.

This clone was seen only once. The chain employs TRBV27 and TRBJ1-6; D might be TRBD1 (6 bases). Trimming removed 0 bases from V and 6 bases from J, with 9 bases in between. The V gene's germline CDR1 is MNHEY and CDR2 SMNVEV (reference sequence). This CDR3 region has 15 residues. The CDR3 DNA is TGTGCCAGCAGTTTATCTCAGGGGCGTAATTCACCCCTCCACTTT. Its translation: CASSLSQGRNSPLHF.

This clone was seen a handful of times. This chain links TRBV19 with TRBJ1-1, with a possible D match to TRBD1 (5 bases). Germline V gene sequence: CDR1 LNHDA, CDR2 SQIVND (reference sequence). Trimming stripped 0 bases from V and 1 base from J, with 9 bases between. The CDR3 extends over 15 amino acids. The CDR3 DNA sequence: TGTGCCAGTAGTATAGATGGACACCCGAACACTGAAGCTTTCTTT. The encoded protein is CASSIDGHPNTEAFF.

The DNA of the CDR3 is TGTGCCATCCGGGGGGGTGATTTTAACACTGAAGCTTTCTTT. Translation: CAIRGGDFNTEAFF. The V and J genes are TRBV6-5 and TRBJ1-1; a weak D match, TRBD1 (5 bases). V dropped 10 bases and J dropped 2 bases, with 17 bases sitting between them. The CDR3 length is 14 residues. Germline CDR1 and CDR2: MNHEY and SVGAGI.

V gene TRBV19 combines with J gene TRBJ1-6, with 10 bases matching TRBD1. This CDR3 is built from 17 residues. From germline, CDR1 is LNHDA and CDR2 SQIVND (reference sequence). Trimming removed 5 bases from V and 5 bases from J; junction bases left unmatched: 9. CDR3 in amino acids: CASSFLTGTGDNSPLHF. CDR3 in DNA: TGTGCCAGTAGTTTTCTCACCGGGACAGGGGATAATTCACCCCTCCACTTT.

The rearrangement links TRBV3-1 (or the pseudogene TRBV3-2) to TRBJ1-1; TRBD1 matches at 8 bases. The V gene end was trimmed by 5 bases and the J gene end by 6 bases; junction bases not matched to a gene: 8. CDR3 length: 14 amino acids. The V gene's germline CDR1 is LGHDT and CDR2 YNNKEL (reference sequence). The CDR3 region is CASSYRGKGSEAFF. The CDR3 DNA follows: TGTGCCAGCAGCTACAGGGGGAAGGGGTCTGAAGCTTTCTTT.

V gene TRBV5-1 combines with J gene TRBJ2-1, with D perhaps TRBD1 (6 bases). The CDR3 runs to 15 residues. The germline V gene encodes CDR1 SGHRS and CDR2 YFSETQ. V shed 4 bases and J shed 2 bases, with 13 bases lying between them. Here the CDR3 DNA reads TGCGCCAGCAGCACCAATGGGGGCCCCTACAATGAGCAGTTCTTC. Translating it yields CASSTNGGPYNEQFF. The full variable domain, in which reference TRBV5-1 and TRBJ2-1 provide the parts outside the CDR3, is KAGVTQTPRYLIKTRGQQVTLSCSPISGHRSVSWYQQTPGQGLQFLFEYFSETQRNKGNFPGRFSGRQFSNSRSEMNVSTLELGDSALYLCASSTNGGPYNEQFFGPGTRLTVL.

The V gene is TRBV12-3 or TRBV12-4, the J gene TRBJ1-1; D remains ambiguous. CDR3 length equals 13 residues. Trimming left V 6 bases short and J 2 bases short, with 10 bases between. The CDR3 protein is CASSFSINTEAFF. DNA for the CDR3: TGTGCCAGCAGCTTCAGCATTAACACTGAAGCTTTCTTT.